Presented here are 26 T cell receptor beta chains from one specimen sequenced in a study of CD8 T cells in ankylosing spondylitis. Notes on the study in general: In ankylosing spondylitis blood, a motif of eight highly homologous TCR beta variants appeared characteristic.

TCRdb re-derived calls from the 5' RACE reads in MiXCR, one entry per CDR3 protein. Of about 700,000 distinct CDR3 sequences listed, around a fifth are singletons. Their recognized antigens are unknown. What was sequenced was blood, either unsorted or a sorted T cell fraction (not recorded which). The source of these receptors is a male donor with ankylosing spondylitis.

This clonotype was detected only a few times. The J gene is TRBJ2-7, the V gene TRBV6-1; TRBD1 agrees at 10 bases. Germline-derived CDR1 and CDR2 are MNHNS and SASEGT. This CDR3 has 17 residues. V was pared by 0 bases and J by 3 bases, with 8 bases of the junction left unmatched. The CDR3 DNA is TGTGCCAGCAGTGAAGCGAATTGGGGGACAGGGGTCTACGAGCAGTACTTC. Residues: CASSEANWGTGVYEQYF.

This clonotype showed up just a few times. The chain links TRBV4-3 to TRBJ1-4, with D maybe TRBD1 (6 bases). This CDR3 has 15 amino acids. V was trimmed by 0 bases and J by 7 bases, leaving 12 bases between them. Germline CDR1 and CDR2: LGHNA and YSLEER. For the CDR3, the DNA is TGCGCCAGCAGCCAAGATTGGGGGGCTAGTGAAAAACTGTTTTTT. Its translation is CASSQDWGASEKLFF.

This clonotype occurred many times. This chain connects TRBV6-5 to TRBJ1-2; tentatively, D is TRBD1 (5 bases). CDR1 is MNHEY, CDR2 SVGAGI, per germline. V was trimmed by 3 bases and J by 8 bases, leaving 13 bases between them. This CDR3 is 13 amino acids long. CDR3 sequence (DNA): TGTGCCAGCAGTTATGACAGCCGGCAGGGCTACACCTTC. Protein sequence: CASSYDSRQGYTF.

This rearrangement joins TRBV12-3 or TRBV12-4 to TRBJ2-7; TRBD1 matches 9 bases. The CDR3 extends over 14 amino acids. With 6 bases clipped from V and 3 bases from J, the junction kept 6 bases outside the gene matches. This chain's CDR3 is CASRRTGEGYEQYF. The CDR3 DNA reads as TGTGCCAGCAGGAGGACAGGGGAAGGCTACGAGCAGTACTTC.

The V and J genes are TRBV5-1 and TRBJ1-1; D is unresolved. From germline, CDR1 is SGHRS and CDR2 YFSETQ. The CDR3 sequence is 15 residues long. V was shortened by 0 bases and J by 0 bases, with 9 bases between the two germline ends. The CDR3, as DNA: TGCGCCAGCAGCTTGGAGCGGGCCATGAACACTGAAGCTTTCTTT. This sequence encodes CASSLERAMNTEAFF.

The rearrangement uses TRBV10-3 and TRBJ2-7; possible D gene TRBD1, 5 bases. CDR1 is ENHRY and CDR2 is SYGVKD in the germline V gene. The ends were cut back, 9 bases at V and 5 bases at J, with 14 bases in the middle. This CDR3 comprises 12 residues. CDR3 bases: TGTGCCATTGGGGCAGGTGGAAACGAGCAGTACTTC. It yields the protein CAIGAGGNEQYF.

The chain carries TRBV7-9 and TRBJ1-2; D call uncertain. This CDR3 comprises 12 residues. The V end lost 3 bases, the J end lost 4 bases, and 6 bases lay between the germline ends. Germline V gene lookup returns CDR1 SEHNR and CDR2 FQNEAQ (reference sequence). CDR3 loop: CASSFSGYGYTF. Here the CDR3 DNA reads TGTGCCAGCAGCTTTTCTGGCTATGGCTACACCTTC.

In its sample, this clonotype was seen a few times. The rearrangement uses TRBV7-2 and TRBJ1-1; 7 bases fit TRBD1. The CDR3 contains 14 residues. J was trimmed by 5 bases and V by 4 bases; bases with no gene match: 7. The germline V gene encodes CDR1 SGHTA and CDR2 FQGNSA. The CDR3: CASSWQQGPTEAFF. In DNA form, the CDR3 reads TGTGCCAGCAGCTGGCAACAGGGGCCAACTGAAGCTTTCTTT.

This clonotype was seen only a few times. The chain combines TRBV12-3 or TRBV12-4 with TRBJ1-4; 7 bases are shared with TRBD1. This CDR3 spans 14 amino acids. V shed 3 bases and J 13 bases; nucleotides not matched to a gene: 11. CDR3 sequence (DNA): TGTGCCAGCAGTTTTGAGGGGGCGTTGGGTATACTGTTTTTT. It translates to CASSFEGALGILFF.

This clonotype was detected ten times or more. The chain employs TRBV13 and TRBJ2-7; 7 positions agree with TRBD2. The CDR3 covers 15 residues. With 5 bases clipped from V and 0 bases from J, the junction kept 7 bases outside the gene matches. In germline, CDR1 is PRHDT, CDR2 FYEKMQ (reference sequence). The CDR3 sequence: CASSRRDYYSYEQYF. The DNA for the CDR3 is TGTGCCAGCAGCCGGCGGGACTACTACTCCTACGAGCAGTACTTC.

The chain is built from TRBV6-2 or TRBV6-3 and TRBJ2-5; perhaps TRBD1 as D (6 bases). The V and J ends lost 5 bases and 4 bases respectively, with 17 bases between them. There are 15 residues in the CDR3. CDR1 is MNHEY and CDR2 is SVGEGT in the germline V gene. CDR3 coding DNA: TGTGCCAGCAGTAAAAACAGGGCGGTTGGAGAGACCCAGTACTTC. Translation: CASSKNRAVGETQYF.

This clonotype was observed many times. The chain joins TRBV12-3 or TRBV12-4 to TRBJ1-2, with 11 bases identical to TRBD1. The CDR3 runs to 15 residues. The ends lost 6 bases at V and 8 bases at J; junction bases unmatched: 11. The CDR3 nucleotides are TGTGCCAGCAGCCTCGCCGGACAGGGGGCGCAGGGCTACACCTTC. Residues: CASSLAGQGAQGYTF.

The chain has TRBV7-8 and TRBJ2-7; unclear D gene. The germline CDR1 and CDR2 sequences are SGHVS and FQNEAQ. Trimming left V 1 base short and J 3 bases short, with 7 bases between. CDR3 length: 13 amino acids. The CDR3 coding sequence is TGTGCCAGCAGCTTAGAACCGATCTACGAGCAGTACTTC. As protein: CASSLEPIYEQYF.

CDR3 nucleotide sequence: TGTGCCAGCGGCCAGGGACCTTCTAATGAAAAACTGTTTTTT. Its protein product is CASGQGPSNEKLFF. This rearrangement joins TRBV6-1 to TRBJ1-4; D might be TRBD1 (5 bases). V shed 8 bases and J shed 3 bases, with 13 bases lying between them. CDR1 is MNHNS, CDR2 SASEGT, per germline. This CDR3 has 14 residues.

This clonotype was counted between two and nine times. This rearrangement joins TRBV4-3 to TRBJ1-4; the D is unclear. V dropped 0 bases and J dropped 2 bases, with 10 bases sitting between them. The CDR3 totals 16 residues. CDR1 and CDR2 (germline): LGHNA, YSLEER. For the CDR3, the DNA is TGCGCCAGCAGCCAAGATCGAGGGATGACTAATGAAAAACTGTTTTTT. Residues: CASSQDRGMTNEKLFF.

This CDR3 reads CASSSLLWGRGDEQFF. The CDR3 DNA sequence: TGTGCCAGCAGTTCCCTCCTCTGGGGGCGCGGGGATGAGCAGTTCTTC. This chain joins TRBV27 and TRBJ2-1, with D possibly called TRBD1 or TRBD2 (6 bases each). Germline-derived CDR1 and CDR2 are MNHEY and SMNVEV (reference sequence). With 4 bases removed from V and 8 bases from J, the gap between germline ends came to 21 bases. The CDR3 runs 16 residues.

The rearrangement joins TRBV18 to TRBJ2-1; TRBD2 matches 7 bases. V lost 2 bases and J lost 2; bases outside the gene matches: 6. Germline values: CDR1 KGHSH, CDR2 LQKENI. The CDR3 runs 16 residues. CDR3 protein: CASSPTGGSTYNEQFF. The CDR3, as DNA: TGTGCCAGCTCACCAACAGGCGGGAGTACCTACAATGAGCAGTTCTTC.

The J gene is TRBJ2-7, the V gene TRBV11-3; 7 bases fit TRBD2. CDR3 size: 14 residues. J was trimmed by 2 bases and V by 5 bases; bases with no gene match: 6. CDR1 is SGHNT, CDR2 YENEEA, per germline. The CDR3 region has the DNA TGTGCCAGCAGCCTATCCCGGGAGGCCTACGAGCAGTACTTC. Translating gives CASSLSREAYEQYF.

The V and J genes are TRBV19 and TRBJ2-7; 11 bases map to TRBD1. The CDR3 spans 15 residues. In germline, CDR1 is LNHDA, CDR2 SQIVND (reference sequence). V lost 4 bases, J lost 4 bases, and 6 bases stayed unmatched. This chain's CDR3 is CASSNGQGAGYEQYF. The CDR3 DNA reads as TGTGCCAGTAGTAATGGACAGGGGGCAGGATACGAGCAGTACTTC.

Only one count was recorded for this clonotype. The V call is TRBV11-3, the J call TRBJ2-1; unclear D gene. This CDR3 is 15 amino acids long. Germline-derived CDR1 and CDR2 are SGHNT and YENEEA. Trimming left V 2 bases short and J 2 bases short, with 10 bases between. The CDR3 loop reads CASSLWYGTYNEQFF. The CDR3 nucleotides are TGTGCCAGCAGCTTATGGTACGGCACCTACAATGAGCAGTTCTTC.

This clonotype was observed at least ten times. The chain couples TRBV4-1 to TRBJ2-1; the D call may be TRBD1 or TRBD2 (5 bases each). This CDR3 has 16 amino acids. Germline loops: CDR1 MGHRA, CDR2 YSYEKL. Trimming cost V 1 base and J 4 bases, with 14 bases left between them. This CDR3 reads CASSQVSGRIYNEQFF. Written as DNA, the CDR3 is TGCGCCAGCAGCCAAGTATCGGGACGAATATACAATGAGCAGTTCTTC.

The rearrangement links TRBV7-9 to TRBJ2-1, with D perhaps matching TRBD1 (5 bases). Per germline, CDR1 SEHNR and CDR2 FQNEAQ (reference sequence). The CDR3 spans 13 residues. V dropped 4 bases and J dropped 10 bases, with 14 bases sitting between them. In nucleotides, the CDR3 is TGTGCCAGCAGCTCGACAGACCAAGAAGAGCAGTTCTTC. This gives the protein CASSSTDQEEQFF.

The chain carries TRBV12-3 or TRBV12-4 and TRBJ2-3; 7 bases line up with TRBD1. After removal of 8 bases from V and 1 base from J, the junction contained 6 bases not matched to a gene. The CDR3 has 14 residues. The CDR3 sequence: CASGERGRTDTQYF. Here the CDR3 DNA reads TGTGCCAGCGGTGAGAGGGGGCGCACAGATACGCAGTATTTT.

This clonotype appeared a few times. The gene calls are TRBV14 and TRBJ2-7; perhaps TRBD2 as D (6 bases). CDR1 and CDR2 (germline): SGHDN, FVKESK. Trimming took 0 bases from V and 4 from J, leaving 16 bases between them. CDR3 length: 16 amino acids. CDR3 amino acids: CASSQDQLAKRYEQYF. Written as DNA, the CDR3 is TGTGCCAGCAGCCAAGATCAACTAGCAAAAAGGTACGAGCAGTACTTC.

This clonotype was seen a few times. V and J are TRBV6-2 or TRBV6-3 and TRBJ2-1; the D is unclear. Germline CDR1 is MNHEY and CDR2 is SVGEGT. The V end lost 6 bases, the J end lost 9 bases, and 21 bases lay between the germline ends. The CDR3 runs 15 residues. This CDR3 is CASSNDSMNPPEQFF. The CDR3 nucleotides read TGTGCCAGCAGCAACGACTCGATGAACCCGCCTGAGCAGTTCTTC.

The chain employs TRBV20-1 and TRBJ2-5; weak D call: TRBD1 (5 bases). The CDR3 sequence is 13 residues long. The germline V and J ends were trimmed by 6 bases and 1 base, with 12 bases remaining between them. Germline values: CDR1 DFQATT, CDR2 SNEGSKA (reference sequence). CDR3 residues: CSAEDNRQETQYF. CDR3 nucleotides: TGCAGTGCCGAGGACAATCGCCAAGAGACCCAGTACTTC.